The 31 T cell receptor beta chains below come from one sample, sequenced in a study of shared clonotypes between healthy human individuals (dated by TCRdb to 2018 to 2020). The library was prepared using the immunoSEQ multiplex PCR assay. Imported from immuneACCESS, the table was reduced by TCRdb to in-frame sequences with V and J called. These copies leave out some clones; in studies compared against another copy, an unresolved V gene accounts for under half, and the cause of the remainder is not known. The sample includes 2 million to 2.5 million clones, with 80% to 95% observed a single time. 0.36% of the sample belongs to the ten largest clones. The sample consisted of naive CD4+ T cells from PBMCs. The sample's cell subset or site label is to be understood as: CD45RA+ positively selected. These receptors all stem from a man between 18 and 29 years old in good health. Some clones in this sample may be carry-over from other donors' samples.

The rearrangement links TRBV7-5 to TRBJ2-4. TRBV7-5 has pseudogene status. The CDR3 sequence is 15 residues long. The CDR3 spells CARSRTTEAKNIQYF. CDR3 DNA: TGTGCCAGAAGTCGAACGACGGAAGCCAAAAACATTCAGTACTTC.

The rearrangement uses TRBV30 and TRBJ1-2; TRBD1 might be the D (5 bases). The CDR3 contains 13 residues. Germline-derived CDR1 and CDR2 are GTSNPN and SVGIG (reference sequence). The V gene lost 4 bases and the J gene lost 8 bases, with 17 bases spanning the gap. The CDR3 DNA follows: TGTGCCTGGATCATGGAGCCCGGGGACGGCTACACCTTC. It translates to CAWIMEPGDGYTF.

This clone showed up just once. CDR3 sequence: CASSGGQGKISYNEQFF. CDR3 nucleotide sequence: TGTGCCAGCAGTGGGGGACAGGGAAAAATTTCCTACAATGAGCAGTTCTTC. The V gene is TRBV27, the J gene TRBJ2-1, with 9 nucleotides matching TRBD1. The CDR3 sequence is 17 residues long. The ends lost 5 bases at V and 1 base at J; junction bases unmatched: 9. CDR1 and CDR2 (germline): MNHEY, SMNVEV (reference sequence).

The gene calls are TRBV19 and TRBJ2-7, with TRBD2 as a possible D gene (6 bases). Germline CDR1 and CDR2: LNHDA and SQIVND (reference sequence). Trimming removed 5 bases at V and 7 bases at J, with 21 bases between. This CDR3 comprises 15 residues. DNA of the CDR3: TGTGCCAGTAGTCTCAAACCCACGGTTGCGGGGGAGCAGTACTTC. Its translation: CASSLKPTVAGEQYF.

The V call is TRBV19, the J call TRBJ1-5, with a possible D match to TRBD1 (6 bases). This CDR3 spans 20 amino acids. With 7 bases removed from V and 6 bases from J, the gap between germline ends came to 34 bases. The germline CDR1 and CDR2 sequences are LNHDA and SQIVND (reference sequence). In DNA form, the CDR3 reads TGTGCCAGTACCACCCTCCGCACAGGGAGTTCCTTCTTGGACCGTCAGCCCCAGCATTTT. Translating it yields CASTTLRTGSSFLDRQPQHF.

In this sample, this clone turned up once. The gene calls are TRBV4-1 and TRBJ1-1, with a tentative D call TRBD1 (6 bases). CDR1 MGHRA and CDR2 YSYEKL come from the germline V gene. V lost 2 bases to trimming and J lost 0 bases, with 13 bases between them. This CDR3 comprises 16 residues. The CDR3 region has the DNA TGCGCCAGCAGCCAACCACAGGGTTTAGTGAACACTGAAGCTTTCTTT. It translates to CASSQPQGLVNTEAFF.

The chain uses TRBV10-2 and TRBJ2-6; D ambiguous. The CDR3 covers 14 residues. Germline values: CDR1 WSHSY, CDR2 SAAADI. V gave up 5 bases and J gave up 2 bases, with 7 bases separating them. In nucleotides, the CDR3 is TGCGCCAGCAGTTGGGGTACTGGGGCCAACGTCCTGACTTTC. It codes for CASSWGTGANVLTF.

The chain links TRBV5-1 to TRBJ2-5; the match to TRBD1 covers 9 bases. Germline V gene data show CDR1 as SGHRS and CDR2 as YFSETQ. CDR3 length: 16 residues. V was clipped by 4 bases and J by 5 bases; unmatched bases: 12. This CDR3 reads CASSRGTGYRGETQYF. The CDR3 region has the DNA TGCGCCAGCAGCCGCGGGACAGGGTACCGCGGGGAGACCCAGTACTTC.

This clone was seen once. The V gene is TRBV20-1, the J gene TRBJ1-1; 7 bases are shared with TRBD1. This CDR3 has 11 amino acids. Trimming removed 6 bases from V and 8 bases from J; junction bases left unmatched: 6. Germline-derived CDR1 and CDR2 are DFQATT and SNEGSKA (reference sequence). DNA for the CDR3: TGCAGTGCAAGTCACAGGGGAGAAGCTTTCTTT. Residues: CSASHRGEAFF.

The V call is TRBV10-3, the J call TRBJ2-1, with D uncertain. Germline-derived CDR1 and CDR2 are ENHRY and SYGVKD. The CDR3 is made up of 15 amino acids. Between the trimmed V and J ends, which lost 5 bases and 0 bases, there was a span of 11 bases. The CDR3, as DNA: TGTGCCATCAGTCGAGTCGGCGGCTCCTACAATGAGCAGTTCTTC. Encoded protein: CAISRVGGSYNEQFF.

The chain links TRBV5-1 to TRBJ2-1, with 10 bases that match TRBD2. Germline V gene lookup returns CDR1 SGHRS and CDR2 YFSETQ. V lost 4 bases to trimming and J lost 9 bases; unmatched junction nucleotides: 13. The CDR3 is 16 amino acids. CDR3 sequence: CASSTQAGGNGAEQFF. The CDR3, as DNA: TGCGCCAGCAGCACTCAAGCGGGAGGGAACGGCGCTGAGCAGTTCTTC.

CDR3 region: CASSYGSLAGDEQYF. The CDR3 DNA is TGTGCCAGCAGTTACGGGTCCCTAGCGGGAGACGAGCAGTACTTC. The genes are TRBV6-5 and TRBJ2-7, with TRBD2 identical over 10 bases. CDR1 is MNHEY and CDR2 is SVGAGI in the germline V gene. The CDR3 totals 15 residues. Losses at the gene ends were 2 bases for V and 5 bases for J; bases not matched to a gene: 6.

The V gene is TRBV5-1, the J gene TRBJ1-2, with TRBD1 matching 9 bases. This CDR3 region has 16 residues. V lost 8 bases, J lost 5 bases, and 16 bases stayed unmatched. CDR1 is SGHRS and CDR2 is YFSETQ in the germline V gene. The DNA for the CDR3 is TGCGCCAGTTTCAATGGGACAGGGCCCGGAGGATATGGCTACACCTTC. This translates into CASFNGTGPGGYGYTF.

The chain has TRBV7-9 and TRBJ2-1; D is undetermined. Germline V gene data show CDR1 as SEHNR and CDR2 as FQNEAQ (reference sequence). There are 14 residues in the CDR3. Between the trimmed V and J ends, which lost 1 base and 6 bases, there was a span of 10 bases. In nucleotides, the CDR3 is TGTGCCAGCAGCTTAGTGTGGGTTCCCAATGAGCAGTTCTTC. It is translated as CASSLVWVPNEQFF.

The chain couples TRBV29-1 to TRBJ2-3; 13 bases align to TRBD2. Trimming at V came to 3 bases and at J to 5 bases, leaving 2 bases not matched to a gene. Germline V gene sequence: CDR1 SQVTM, CDR2 ANQGSEA. The CDR3 is 14 amino acids. CDR3 in DNA: TGCAGCGTTGAGACTAGCGGGAGGAGAGATACGCAGTATTTT. Its protein product is CSVETSGRRDTQYF.

For this clone: This specimen includes other DNA sequences encoding the same CDR3. The chain employs TRBV29-1 and TRBJ2-7, with TRBD2 identical over 12 bases. The CDR3 contains 13 residues. V trimming: 4 bases; J trimming: 2 bases; junction bases outside the gene matches: 0. Germline loops: CDR1 SQVTM, CDR2 ANQGSEA. CDR3 region: CSVGLAGAYEQYF. CDR3 nucleotide sequence: TGCAGCGTTGGACTAGCGGGAGCCTACGAGCAGTACTTC.

V usage is TRBV9 and J usage is TRBJ2-2; D is tentatively TRBD1 or TRBD2 (5 bases each). Germline loops: CDR1 SGDLS, CDR2 YYNGEE. The CDR3 is 17 amino acids. V was cut by 1 base and J by 5 bases, with 18 bases left in between. The chain's CDR3 is CASSVQGLGRTTGELFF. The CDR3 coding sequence is TGTGCCAGCAGCGTACAGGGCCTGGGGCGGACTACCGGGGAGCTGTTTTTT.

To note about this clone: Its ends do not fully match the called genes, so a read error is possible. This rearrangement joins TRBV5-1 to TRBJ2-3; D gene uncertain. The CDR3 consists of 14 residues. CDR1 is SGHRS and CDR2 is YFSETQ in the germline V gene. CDR3 protein: CASRFQYNTDTQYF. The DNA for the CDR3 is TGCGCCAGCCGCTTCCAGTACAACACAGATACGCAGTATTTT.

This rearrangement joins TRBV18 to TRBJ2-7, with D hard to call. Germline V gene sequence: CDR1 KGHSH, CDR2 LQKENI. V dropped 1 base and J dropped 2 bases, with 12 bases sitting between them. The CDR3 covers 15 residues. The DNA of the CDR3 is TGTGCCAGCTCACCACGGCAAGCTTCAGCCTACGAGCAGTACTTC. Amino acid sequence: CASSPRQASAYEQYF. Full variable domain (outside the CDR3, taken from reference TRBV18 and TRBJ2-7): NAGVMQNPRHLVRRRGQEARLRCSPMKGHSHVYWYRQLPEEGLKFMVYLQKENIIDESGMPKERFSAEFPKEGPSILRIQQVVRGDSAAYFCASSPRQASAYEQYFGPGTRLTVT.

The rearrangement links TRBV28 to TRBJ2-3; D is tentatively TRBD1 or TRBD2 (6 bases each). V lost 5 bases and J 0 bases, leaving 18 bases between the germline ends. From germline, CDR1 is MDHEN and CDR2 SYDVKM. This CDR3 is 17 amino acids long. The CDR3, as DNA: TGTGCCAGCAGTCCTTGGGGGCTAGCGTTTAGCACAGATACGCAGTATTTT. Translating it yields CASSPWGLAFSTDTQYF.

The genes are TRBV27 and TRBJ1-1; the D is unclear. Germline CDR1 is MNHEY and CDR2 is SMNVEV (reference sequence). CDR3 size: 13 residues. V was cut by 4 bases and J by 7 bases, with 13 bases left in between. The CDR3 DNA sequence: TGTGCCAGCAGTTCCCTGCAGGCATTTGAAGCTTTCTTT. Translation: CASSSLQAFEAFF.

V gene TRBV6-6 combines with J gene TRBJ2-7; D is ambiguous. Germline V CDR1 and CDR2: MNHNY, SVGAGI (reference sequence). There are 13 residues in the CDR3. V was shortened by 7 bases and J by 3 bases, with 13 bases between the two germline ends. This CDR3 is CASKPGGGYEQYF. The CDR3 DNA sequence: TGTGCCAGCAAACCCGGCGGCGGCTACGAGCAGTACTTC.

Regarding this clone: The same CDR3 arises from other DNA sequences in this sample as well. The chain combines TRBV6-6 with TRBJ1-1; 12 positions agree with TRBD1. V lost 2 bases to trimming and J lost 5 bases; unmatched junction nucleotides: 3. The germline gives CDR1 MNHNY, CDR2 SVGAGI (reference sequence). The length of the CDR3 is 15 residues. CDR3 protein: CASSYPGQGATEAFF. The CDR3 nucleotides are TGTGCCAGCAGTTACCCGGGACAGGGGGCAACTGAAGCTTTCTTT.

About this clone: The same CDR3 can be traced to other DNA sequences in this sample. The chain carries TRBV2 and TRBJ1-5; tentatively, D is TRBD1 (5 bases). The germline V and J ends were trimmed by 1 base and 4 bases, with 5 bases remaining between them. This CDR3 region has 13 residues. CDR1 and CDR2 (germline): SNHLY, FYNNEI. CDR3 sequence reads: CASSEEGNQPQHF. CDR3 nucleotides: TGTGCCAGCAGTGAAGAGGGGAATCAGCCCCAGCATTTT.

About this clone: Within the sample, other DNA sequences also encode this same CDR3. The V call is TRBV5-4, the J call TRBJ2-7; 8 bases map to TRBD1. The CDR3 is made up of 14 amino acids. Germline V gene sequence: CDR1 SGHNT, CDR2 YYREEE (reference sequence). V dropped 0 bases and J dropped 6; count of bases not matched to a gene: 5. CDR3 sequence: CASSLGQGAREQYF. CDR3 in DNA: TGTGCCAGCAGCTTGGGGCAGGGGGCGCGCGAGCAGTACTTC.

This clone was observed a few times. The rearrangement links TRBV28 to TRBJ1-1; the D gene is possibly TRBD1 (5 bases). The CDR3 has 12 residues. From germline, CDR1 is MDHEN and CDR2 SYDVKM. V was cut by 5 bases and J by 5 bases, with 9 bases left in between. Here the CDR3 reads CASSIRQTEAFF. CDR3 nucleotides: TGTGCCAGCAGTATCCGACAGACTGAAGCTTTCTTT.

The V gene is TRBV6-6, the J gene TRBJ2-1, with D uncertain. Germline V gene sequence: CDR1 MNHNY, CDR2 SVGAGI (reference sequence). This CDR3 is built from 11 residues. The ends were cut back, 10 bases at V and 4 bases at J, with 8 bases in the middle. For the CDR3, the DNA is TGTGCCACCTCCCGATACAATGAGCAGTTCTTC. This sequence encodes CATSRYNEQFF.

This rearrangement joins TRBV4-3 to TRBJ1-2; D is uncertain. Germline CDR1 LGHNA, CDR2 YSLEER. Trimming removed 0 bases from V and 4 bases from J, with 9 bases in between. This CDR3 spans 14 amino acids. The CDR3 spells CASSQDLQLYGYTF. The CDR3 nucleotides read TGCGCCAGCAGCCAAGATCTACAACTCTATGGCTACACCTTC.

CDR3 nucleotides: TGTGCCAGCAGCTTAGCGGTAGCGCAGTTCTTC. This codes for CASSLAVAQFF. The rearrangement joins TRBV7-3 to TRBJ2-1; D call uncertain. The germline V gene has CDR1 SGHTA and CDR2 FQGTGA. Trimming cost V 2 bases and J 12 bases, with 8 bases left between them. This CDR3 has 11 residues.

This chain connects TRBV28 to TRBJ2-7; TRBD2 matches at 10 bases. This CDR3 is 19 amino acids long. From germline, CDR1 is MDHEN and CDR2 SYDVKM. V dropped 3 bases and J dropped 0; count of bases not matched to a gene: 14. The CDR3 sequence is CASSFPLAGVLNSSYEQYF. CDR3 sequence (DNA): TGTGCCAGCAGTTTTCCCCTAGCGGGAGTACTCAATAGCTCCTACGAGCAGTACTTC.

With respect to this clone: The sample carries other DNA sequences with the same CDR3. The chain combines TRBV28 with TRBJ2-7; D remains unclear. The CDR3 contains 15 residues. Germline CDR1 is MDHEN and CDR2 is SYDVKM. The V end lost 5 bases, the J end lost 0 bases, and 14 bases lay between the germline ends. The DNA for the CDR3 is TGTGCCAGCAGTCTAAGGACCCTGAGCTCCTACGAGCAGTACTTC. Protein product: CASSLRTLSSYEQYF.